Listed below are T cell receptor beta chains from one sample, sequenced in a study of brain T cells in children with intractable seizures. The protocol was immunoSEQ multiplex PCR, while the TCRdb copy is restricted to in-frame clones and leaves out a portion. The sample includes approximately 330,000 clones, over 90% of them seen just once. Material: peripheral blood, obtained approximately 5 months after surgery. Every receptor here comes from a boy in the first two years of life with tuberous sclerosis and intractable seizures. Both conserved end residues are part of each CDR3. The D gene is left open where the match is weak.

D	J	V	CDR3	DNA
-	TRBJ2-1	TRBV5-1	CASSLAKLQSSYNEQFF	TGCGCCAGCAGCTTGGCGAAGTTACAAAGCTCCTACAATGAGCAGTTCTTC
-	TRBJ1-1	TRBV19	CASSIVRSGFWGGTEAFF	TGTGCCAGTAGTATAGTAAGATCGGGGTTTTGGGGGGGCACTGAAGCTTTCTTT
-	TRBJ1-1	TRBV5-1	CASSFYGQNMNTEAFF	TGCGCCAGCAGTTTCTACGGACAGAACATGAACACTGAAGCTTTCTTT
-	TRBJ2-7	TRBV7-7	CASSLGAGSIDEQYF	TGTGCTAGCAGCTTAGGTGCCGGCTCTATCGACGAGCAGTACTTC
-	TRBJ1-6	TRBV27	CASSFSAGRARQSSYNSPLHF	TGTGCCAGCAGCTTTTCCGCGGGCAGGGCAAGACAGAGCTCCTATAATTCACCCCTCCACTTT
-	TRBJ1-4	TRBV19	CASSSGRPNEKLFF	TGTGCCAGTAGCTCCGGGCGGCCTAATGAAAAACTGTTTTTT
-	TRBJ1-1	TRBV13	CASSPVGGGPNTEAFF	TGTGCCAGCAGCCCCGTCGGGGGGGGCCCGAACACTGAAGCTTTCTTT
-	TRBJ2-7	TRBV7-9	CASSPPTGYHEQYF	TGTGCCAGCAGCCCACCGACAGGTTACCACGAGCAGTACTTC
TRBD1	TRBJ1-2	TRBV6-5	CASRDRDRVYGYTF	TGTGCCAGCAGAGACCGGGACAGGGTCTATGGCTACACCTTC
-	TRBJ2-7	TRBV6-6	CASSYYGGRSYEQYF	TGTGCCAGCAGTTATTACGGGGGGCGATCCTACGAGCAGTACTTC
TRBD1	TRBJ1-2	TRBV6-5	CASSYSAGGSYGYTF	TGTGCCAGCAGTTACAGTGCAGGGGGAAGTTATGGCTACACCTTC
-	TRBJ1-1	TRBV29-1	CSVDDWGQIDREAFF	TGCAGCGTTGACGATTGGGGGCAGATCGACCGTGAAGCTTTCTTT
-	TRBJ2-1	TRBV21-1	CASSTKYQLWVKEQFF	TGTGCCAGCAGCACTAAATACCAGCTTTGGGTTAAAGAGCAGTTCTTC
-	TRBJ2-5	TRBV5-1	CASSFLVPGVKETQYF	TGCGCCAGCAGCTTTCTTGTGCCGGGGGTGAAGGAGACCCAGTACTTC
-	TRBJ2-7	TRBV30	CAWSRALRDSASSYEQYF	TGTGCCTGGAGCCGGGCCTTGAGGGATTCTGCGAGCTCCTACGAGCAGTACTTC